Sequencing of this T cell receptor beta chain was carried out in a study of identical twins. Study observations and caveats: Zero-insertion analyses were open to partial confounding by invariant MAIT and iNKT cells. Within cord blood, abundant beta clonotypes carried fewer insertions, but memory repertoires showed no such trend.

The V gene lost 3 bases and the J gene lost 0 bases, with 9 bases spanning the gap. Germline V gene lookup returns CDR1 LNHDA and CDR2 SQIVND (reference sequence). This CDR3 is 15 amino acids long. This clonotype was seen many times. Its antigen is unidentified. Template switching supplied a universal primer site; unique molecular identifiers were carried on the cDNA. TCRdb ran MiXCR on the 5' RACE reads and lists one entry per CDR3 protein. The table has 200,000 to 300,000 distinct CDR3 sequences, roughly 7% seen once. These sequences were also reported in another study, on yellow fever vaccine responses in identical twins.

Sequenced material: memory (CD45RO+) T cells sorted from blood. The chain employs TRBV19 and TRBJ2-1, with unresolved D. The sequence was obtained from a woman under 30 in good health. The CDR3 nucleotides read TGTGCCAGTAGTATTAAGGTGAACTCCTACAATGAGCAGTTCTTC. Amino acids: CASSIKVNSYNEQFF.